This T cell receptor (beta chain) was sequenced in a study of OX40 agonist ivuxolimab in advanced cancers. Study at large: With a range of roughly 20 to 80, age averaged 60 years, and 65% to 90% were male.

Trimming took 6 bases from V and 4 from J; bases not matched to a gene: 4. Germline V gives CDR1 SNHLY, CDR2 FYNNEI. The CDR3 contains 14 residues. About this clone: Its antigen is as yet unknown.

TCRdb's copy holds only in-frame clones and misses some; the assay was immunoSEQ multiplex PCR. The table records nearly 60,000 clones, 80% to 90% of them present only once. Study conclusions and caveats: Both CD4+ and CD8+ T cell populations in blood had undergone clonal expansion by week 6 at 0.1 to 3.0 mg/kg. In the 0.1-3.0 mg/kg groups, partial responders showed among the lowest expansion.

The receptor's source is an adult with an advanced solid tumor such as melanoma, head and neck, liver or kidney cancer. The rearrangement uses TRBV2 and TRBJ2-3, with 10 bases that match TRBD1. Here the sequenced sample was CD4+ or CD8+ T cells sorted from blood, taken in a trial of the OX40 agonist ivuxolimab. The CDR3 region has the DNA TGTGCCAGCAGGACCGGGACAGGGGCAGATACGCAGTATTTT. Translating gives CASRTGTGADTQYF.